This T cell receptor (beta chain) is drawn from a study of cytomegalovirus exposure and HLA in healthy donors. This clone was found a few times. The CDR3 is 15 amino acids. Germline V CDR1 and CDR2: ENHRY, SYGVKD. Trimming removed 0 bases from V and 0 bases from J, with 8 bases in between. Amplification used 60 Vbeta primers and 13 Jbeta primers. Profiled with immunoSEQ multiplex PCR; TCRdb holds only in-frame clones, not every one. The repertoire includes over 150,000 clones, approximately 79% of them detected once, and about 4.5% sits in the top ten. The rearrangement uses TRBV10-3 and TRBJ1-1; D is possibly TRBD1 (6 bases). Sequenced input: PBMCs. The sequence derives from a man in his forties or fifties in good health and CMV-seronegative. CDR3 nucleotide sequence: TGTGCCATCAGTGAGTCGGGGGCCATGAACACTGAAGCTTTCTTT. Protein product: CAISESGAMNTEAFF.